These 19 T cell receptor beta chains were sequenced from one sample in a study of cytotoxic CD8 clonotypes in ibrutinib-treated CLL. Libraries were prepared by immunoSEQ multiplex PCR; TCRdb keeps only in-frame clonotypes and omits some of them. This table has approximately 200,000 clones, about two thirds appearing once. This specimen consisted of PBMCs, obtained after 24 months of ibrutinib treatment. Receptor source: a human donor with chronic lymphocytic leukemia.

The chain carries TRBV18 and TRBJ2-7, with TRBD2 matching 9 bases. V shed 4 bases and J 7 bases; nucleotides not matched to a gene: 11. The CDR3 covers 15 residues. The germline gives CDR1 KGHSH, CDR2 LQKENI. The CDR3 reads CASSRSRAGGGEQYF. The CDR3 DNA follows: TGTGCCAGCTCACGCTCTCGGGCGGGAGGGGGAGAGCAGTACTTC.

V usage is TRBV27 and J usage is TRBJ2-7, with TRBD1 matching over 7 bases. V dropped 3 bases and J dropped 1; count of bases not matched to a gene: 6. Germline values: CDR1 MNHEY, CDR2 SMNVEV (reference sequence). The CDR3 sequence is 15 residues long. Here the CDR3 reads CASSFSLTGSYEQYF. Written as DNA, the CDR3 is TGTGCCAGCAGTTTTTCTCTGACAGGGTCCTACGAGCAGTACTTC.

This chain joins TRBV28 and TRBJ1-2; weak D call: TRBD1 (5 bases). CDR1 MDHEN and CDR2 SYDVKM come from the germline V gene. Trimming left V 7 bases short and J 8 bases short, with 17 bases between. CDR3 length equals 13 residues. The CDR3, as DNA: TGTGCCAGCACCCCGGACATCCTCGGAGGCTACACCTTC. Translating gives CASTPDILGGYTF.

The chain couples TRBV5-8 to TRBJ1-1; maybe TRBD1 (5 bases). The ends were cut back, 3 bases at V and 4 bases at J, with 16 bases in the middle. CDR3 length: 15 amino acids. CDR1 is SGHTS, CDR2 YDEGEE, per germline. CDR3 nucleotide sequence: TGTGCCAGCAGCTCGGGACCGGCGGGTGGCACTGAAGCTTTCTTT. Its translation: CASSSGPAGGTEAFF.

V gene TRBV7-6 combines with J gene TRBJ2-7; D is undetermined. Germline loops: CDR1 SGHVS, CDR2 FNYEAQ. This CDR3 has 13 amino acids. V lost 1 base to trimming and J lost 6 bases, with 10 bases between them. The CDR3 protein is CASSLVRVGEQYF. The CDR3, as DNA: TGTGCCAGCAGCTTAGTGCGCGTGGGCGAGCAGTACTTC.

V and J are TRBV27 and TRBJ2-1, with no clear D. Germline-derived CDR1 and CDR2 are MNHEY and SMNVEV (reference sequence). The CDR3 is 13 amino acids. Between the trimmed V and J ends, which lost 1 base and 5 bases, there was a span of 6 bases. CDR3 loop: CASSLFSDNEQFF. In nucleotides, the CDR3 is TGTGCCAGCAGTTTATTTTCCGACAATGAGCAGTTCTTC.

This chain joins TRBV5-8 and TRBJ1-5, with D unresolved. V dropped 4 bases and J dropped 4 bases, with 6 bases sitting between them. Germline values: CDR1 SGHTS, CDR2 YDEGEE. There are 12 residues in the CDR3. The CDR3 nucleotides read TGTGCCAGCAGCAACCAGAATCAGCCCCAGCATTTT. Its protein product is CASSNQNQPQHF.

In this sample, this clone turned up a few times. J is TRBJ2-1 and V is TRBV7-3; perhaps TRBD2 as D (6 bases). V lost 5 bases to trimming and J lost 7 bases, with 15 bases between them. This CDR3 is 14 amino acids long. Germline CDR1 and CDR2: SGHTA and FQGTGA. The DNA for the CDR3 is TGTGCCAGCAGCCACCTCGGGACTCAAAATGAGCAGTTCTTC. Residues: CASSHLGTQNEQFF.

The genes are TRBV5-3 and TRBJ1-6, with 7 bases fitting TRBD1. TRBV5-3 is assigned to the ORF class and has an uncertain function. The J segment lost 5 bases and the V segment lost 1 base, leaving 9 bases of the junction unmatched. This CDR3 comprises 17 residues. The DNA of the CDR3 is TGTGCCAGAAGCTTGTGGTTAGGGGGCGCCGATAATTCACCCCTCCACTTT. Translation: CARSLWLGGADNSPLHF.

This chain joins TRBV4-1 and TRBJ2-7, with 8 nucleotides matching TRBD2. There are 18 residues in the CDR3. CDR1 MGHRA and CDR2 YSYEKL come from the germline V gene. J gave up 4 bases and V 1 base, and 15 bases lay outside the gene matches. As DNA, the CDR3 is TGCGCCAGCAGCCAAGTCGTATTCGGCGGGAGGCGAAGGTACGAGCAGTACTTC. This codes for CASSQVVFGGRRRYEQYF.

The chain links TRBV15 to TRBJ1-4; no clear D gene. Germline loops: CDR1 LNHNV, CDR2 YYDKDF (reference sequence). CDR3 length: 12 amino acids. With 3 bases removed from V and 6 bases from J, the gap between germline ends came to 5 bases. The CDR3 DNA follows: TGTGCCACCAGCAGTAGTTATGAAAAACTGTTTTTT. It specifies CATSSSYEKLFF.

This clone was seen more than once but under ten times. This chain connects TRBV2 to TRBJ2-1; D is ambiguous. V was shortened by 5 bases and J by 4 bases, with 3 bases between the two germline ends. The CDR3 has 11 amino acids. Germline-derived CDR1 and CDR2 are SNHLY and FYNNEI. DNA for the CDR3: TGTGCCAGCAGTCTATACAATGAGCAGTTCTTC. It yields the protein CASSLYNEQFF.

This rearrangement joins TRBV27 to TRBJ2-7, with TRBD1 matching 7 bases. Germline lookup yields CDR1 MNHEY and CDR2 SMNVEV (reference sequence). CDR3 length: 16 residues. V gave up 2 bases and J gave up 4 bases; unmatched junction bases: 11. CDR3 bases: TGTGCCAGCAGTTTAAAGCAGGGGGTTATCCCGTACGAGCAGTACTTC. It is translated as CASSLKQGVIPYEQYF.

The CDR3 sequence: CSARRGLAGANEQFF. The CDR3 nucleotides read TGCAGCGCGCGCCGGGGACTAGCGGGAGCAAATGAGCAGTTCTTC. The gene calls are TRBV29-1 and TRBJ2-1; 14 nucleotides line up with TRBD2. CDR1 SQVTM and CDR2 ANQGSEA come from the germline V gene. This CDR3 comprises 15 residues. The V and J ends lost 7 bases and 7 bases, in that order; junction bases with no gene match: 9.

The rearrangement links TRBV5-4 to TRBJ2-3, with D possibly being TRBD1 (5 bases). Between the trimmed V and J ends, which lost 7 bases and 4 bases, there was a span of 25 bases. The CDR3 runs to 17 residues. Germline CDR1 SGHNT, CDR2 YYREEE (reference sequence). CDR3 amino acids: CASENGDRTQRPDTQYF. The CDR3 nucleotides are TGTGCCAGCGAGAATGGAGATAGGACACAAAGGCCAGATACGCAGTATTTT.

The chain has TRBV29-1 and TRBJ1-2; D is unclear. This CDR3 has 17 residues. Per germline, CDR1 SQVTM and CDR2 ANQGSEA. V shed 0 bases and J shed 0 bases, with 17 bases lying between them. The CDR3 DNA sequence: TGCAGCGTTGAAGATCTGATAGGCAGACCGACTAACTATGGCTACACCTTC. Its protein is CSVEDLIGRPTNYGYTF.

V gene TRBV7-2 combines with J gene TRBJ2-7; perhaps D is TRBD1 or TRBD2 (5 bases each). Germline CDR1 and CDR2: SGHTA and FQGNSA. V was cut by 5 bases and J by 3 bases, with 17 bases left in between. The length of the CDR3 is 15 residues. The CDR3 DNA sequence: TGTGCCAGCAGCCAAGGTTCGGGGACCTACTACGAGCAGTACTTC. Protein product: CASSQGSGTYYEQYF. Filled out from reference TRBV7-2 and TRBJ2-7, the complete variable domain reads GAGVSQSPSNKVTEKGKDVELRCDPISGHTALYWYRQSLGQGLEFLIYFQGNSAPDKSGLPSDRFSAERTGGSVSTLTIQRTQQEDSAVYLCASSQGSGTYYEQYFGPGTRLTVT.

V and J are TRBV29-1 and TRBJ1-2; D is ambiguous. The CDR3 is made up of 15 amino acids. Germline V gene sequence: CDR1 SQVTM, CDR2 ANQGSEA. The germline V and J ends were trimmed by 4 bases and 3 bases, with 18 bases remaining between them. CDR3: CSVAPSRRGDYGYTF. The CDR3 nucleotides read TGCAGCGTTGCACCCAGCAGGCGGGGTGACTATGGCTACACCTTC.

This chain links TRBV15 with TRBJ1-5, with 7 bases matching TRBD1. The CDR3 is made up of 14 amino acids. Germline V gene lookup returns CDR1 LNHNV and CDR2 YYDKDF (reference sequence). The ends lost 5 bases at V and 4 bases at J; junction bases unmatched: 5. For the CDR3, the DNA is TGTGCCACCAGCTTGGGACAGAAAAATCAGCCCCAGCATTTT. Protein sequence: CATSLGQKNQPQHF.